The subject of this entry is one T cell receptor beta chain. Antigen: not known. Deletions cut 3 bases from V and 8 bases from J, with 7 bases between. The V gene's germline CDR1 is MGHDK and CDR2 SYGVNS. CDR3 length equals 11 residues. This sample is drawn from a study of shared clonotypes between healthy human individuals. Study-level findings and limits: Shared across four donors were about 4.6% of the naive CD4 clonotypes.

About 30,000 T cell genomes, or roughly 180 ng DNA, went into the sorted-subset replicate PCRs. Clones were sequenced by immunoSEQ multiplex PCR, and TCRdb holds only the in-frame ones, with some missing. Here the sample spans approximately 940,000 clones, more than 75% being singletons. Donors were Caucasian adults residing in Nashville, Tennessee, USA. The V and J genes are TRBV25-1 and TRBJ1-1; a possible D gene is TRBD1 (5 bases). The sample comprised memory CD4+ T cells sorted from blood. Subset in this sample: CD45RA-negative fraction. The source is a man aged 18 to 29 in good health. In DNA, the CDR3 is TGTGCCAGCAGTGATTGGGGGGAAGCTTTCTTT. This sequence encodes CASSDWGEAFF.